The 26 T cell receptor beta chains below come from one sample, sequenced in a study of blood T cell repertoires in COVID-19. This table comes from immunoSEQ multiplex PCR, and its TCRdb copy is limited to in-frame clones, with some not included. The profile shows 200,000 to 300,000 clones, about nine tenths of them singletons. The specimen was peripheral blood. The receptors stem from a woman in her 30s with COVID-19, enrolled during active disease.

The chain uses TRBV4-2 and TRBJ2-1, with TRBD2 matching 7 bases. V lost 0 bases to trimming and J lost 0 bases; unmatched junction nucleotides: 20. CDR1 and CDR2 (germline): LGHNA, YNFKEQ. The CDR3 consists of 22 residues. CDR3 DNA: TGTGCCAGCAGCCAAGATCTGGTCCGTCCAGGGAGAGAGCGGGGCTCCTACAATGAGCAGTTCTTC. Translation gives CASSQDLVRPGRERGSYNEQFF.

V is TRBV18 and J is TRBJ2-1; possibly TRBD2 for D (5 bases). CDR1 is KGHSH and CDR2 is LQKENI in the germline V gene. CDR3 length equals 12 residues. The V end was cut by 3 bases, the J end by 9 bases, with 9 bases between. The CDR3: CASSPDSGEQFF. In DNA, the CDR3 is TGTGCCAGCTCACCGGACTCCGGTGAGCAGTTCTTC.

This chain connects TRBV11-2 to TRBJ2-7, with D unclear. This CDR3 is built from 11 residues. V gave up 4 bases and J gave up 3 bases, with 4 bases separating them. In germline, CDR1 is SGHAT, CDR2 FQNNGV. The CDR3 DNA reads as TGTGCCAGCAGCTCCCACTACGAGCAGTACGTC. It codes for CASSSHYEQYV.

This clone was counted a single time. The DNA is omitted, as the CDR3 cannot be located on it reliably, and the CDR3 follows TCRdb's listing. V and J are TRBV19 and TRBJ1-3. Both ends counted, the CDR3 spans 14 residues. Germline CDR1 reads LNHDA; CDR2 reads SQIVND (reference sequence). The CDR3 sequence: CASTSGLAGNTIYF.

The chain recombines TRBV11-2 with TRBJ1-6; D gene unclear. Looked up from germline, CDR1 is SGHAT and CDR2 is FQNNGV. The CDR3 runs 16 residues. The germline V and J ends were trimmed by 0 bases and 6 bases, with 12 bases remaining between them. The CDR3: CASSLESWRGNSPLHF. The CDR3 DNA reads TGTGCCAGCAGCTTAGAGAGTTGGCGGGGTAATTCACCCCTCCACTTT. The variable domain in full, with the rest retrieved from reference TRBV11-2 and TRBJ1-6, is EAGVAQSPRYKIIEKRQSVAFWCNPISGHATLYWYQQILGQGPKLLIQFQNNGVVDDSQLPKDRFSAERLKGVDSTLKIQPAKLEDSAVYLCASSLESWRGNSPLHFGNGTRLTVT.

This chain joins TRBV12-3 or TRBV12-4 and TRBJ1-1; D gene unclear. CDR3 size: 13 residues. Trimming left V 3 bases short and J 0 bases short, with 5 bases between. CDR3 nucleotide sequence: TGTGCCAGCAGTTTCCACATGAACACTGAAGCTTTCTTT. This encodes CASSFHMNTEAFF.

The CDR3 spells CASSLVGTGEAFF. In DNA, the CDR3 is TGTGCCAGCAGTTTAGTCGGAACAGGTGAAGCTTTCTTT. The gene calls are TRBV6-5 and TRBJ1-1; maybe TRBD1 (5 bases). Germline V gene sequence: CDR1 MNHEY, CDR2 SVGAGI. The length of the CDR3 is 13 residues. V lost 4 bases to trimming and J lost 7 bases, with 13 bases between them.

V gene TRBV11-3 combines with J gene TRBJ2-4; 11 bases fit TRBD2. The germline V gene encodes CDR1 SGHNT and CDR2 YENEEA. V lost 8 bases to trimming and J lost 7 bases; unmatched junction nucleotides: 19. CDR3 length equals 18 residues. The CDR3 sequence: CASSPTGETSGNRNIQYF. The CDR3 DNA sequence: TGTGCCAGCTCACCAACGGGAGAGACTAGCGGGAATAGGAACATTCAGTACTTC.

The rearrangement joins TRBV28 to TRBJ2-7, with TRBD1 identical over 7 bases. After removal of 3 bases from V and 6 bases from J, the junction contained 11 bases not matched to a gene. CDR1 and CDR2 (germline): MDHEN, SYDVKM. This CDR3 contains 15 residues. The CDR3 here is CASSFTRQGAGEQYF. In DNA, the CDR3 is TGTGCCAGCAGTTTTACCCGACAGGGTGCGGGCGAGCAGTACTTC.

The CDR3 sequence: CASSPPSVYEQYF. CDR3 nucleotides: TGTGCCAGCTCACCACCATCGGTCTACGAGCAGTACTTC. This chain joins TRBV18 and TRBJ2-7; no clear D. CDR1 KGHSH and CDR2 LQKENI come from the germline V gene. The V end lost 0 bases, the J end lost 3 bases, and 6 bases lay between the germline ends. The CDR3 has 13 residues.

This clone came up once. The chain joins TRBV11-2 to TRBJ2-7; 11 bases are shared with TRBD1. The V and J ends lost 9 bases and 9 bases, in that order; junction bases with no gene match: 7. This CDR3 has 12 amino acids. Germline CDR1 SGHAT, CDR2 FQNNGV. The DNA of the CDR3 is TGTGCCAGTAAGCCGGACAGGGGGCCGCAGTACTTC. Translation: CASKPDRGPQYF. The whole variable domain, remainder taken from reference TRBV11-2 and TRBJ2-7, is EAGVAQSPRYKIIEKRQSVAFWCNPISGHATLYWYQQILGQGPKLLIQFQNNGVVDDSQLPKDRFSAERLKGVDSTLKIQPAKLEDSAVYLCASKPDRGPQYFGPGTRLTVT.

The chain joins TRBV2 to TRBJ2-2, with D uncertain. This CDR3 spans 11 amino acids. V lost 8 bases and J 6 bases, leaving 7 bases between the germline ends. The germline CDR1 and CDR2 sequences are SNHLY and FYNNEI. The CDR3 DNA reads TGTGCCAGCTTAGCCCCCGGGGAGCTGTTTTTT. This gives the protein CASLAPGELFF.

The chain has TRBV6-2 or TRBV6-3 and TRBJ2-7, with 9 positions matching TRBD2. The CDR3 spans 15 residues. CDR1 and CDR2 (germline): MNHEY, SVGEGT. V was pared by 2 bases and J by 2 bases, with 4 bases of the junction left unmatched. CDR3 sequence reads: CASSYGGGRAYEQYV. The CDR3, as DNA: TGTGCCAGCAGTTACGGTGGCGGGAGGGCCTACGAGCAGTACGTC.

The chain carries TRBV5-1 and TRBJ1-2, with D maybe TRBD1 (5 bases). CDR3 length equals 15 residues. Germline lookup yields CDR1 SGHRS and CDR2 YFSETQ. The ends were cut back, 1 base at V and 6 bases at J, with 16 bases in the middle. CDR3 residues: CASSLLDRGYHGYTF. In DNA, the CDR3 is TGCGCCAGCAGCTTGCTTGATCGGGGGTATCATGGCTACACCTTC.

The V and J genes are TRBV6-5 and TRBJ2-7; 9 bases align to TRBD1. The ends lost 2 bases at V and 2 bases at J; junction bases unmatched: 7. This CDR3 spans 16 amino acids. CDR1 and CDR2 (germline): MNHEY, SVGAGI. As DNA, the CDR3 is TGTGCCAGCAGTTACCTTACAGGGGGCAAGGCCTACGAGCAGTACTTC. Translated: CASSYLTGGKAYEQYF.

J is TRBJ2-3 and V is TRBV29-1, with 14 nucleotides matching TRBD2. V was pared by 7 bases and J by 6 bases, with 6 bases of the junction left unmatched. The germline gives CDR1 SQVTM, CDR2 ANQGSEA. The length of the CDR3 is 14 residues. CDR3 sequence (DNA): TGCAGCGCGACTAGCGGGAGGGGGGGGGATACGCAGTATTTT. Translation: CSATSGRGGDTQYF.

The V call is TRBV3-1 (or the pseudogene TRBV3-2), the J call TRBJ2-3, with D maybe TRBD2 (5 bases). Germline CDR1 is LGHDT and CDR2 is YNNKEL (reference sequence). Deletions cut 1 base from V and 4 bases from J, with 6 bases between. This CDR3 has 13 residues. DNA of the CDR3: TGTGCCAGCAGCCAAGGCGGGTCAGATACGCAGTATTTT. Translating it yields CASSQGGSDTQYF.

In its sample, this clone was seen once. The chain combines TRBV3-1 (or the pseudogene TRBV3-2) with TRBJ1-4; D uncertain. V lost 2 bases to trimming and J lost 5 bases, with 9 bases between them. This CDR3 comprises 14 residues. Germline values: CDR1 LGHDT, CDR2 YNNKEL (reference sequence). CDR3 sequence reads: CASSQSRANEKLFF. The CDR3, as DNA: TGTGCCAGCAGCCAATCCCGAGCAAATGAAAAACTGTTTTTT.

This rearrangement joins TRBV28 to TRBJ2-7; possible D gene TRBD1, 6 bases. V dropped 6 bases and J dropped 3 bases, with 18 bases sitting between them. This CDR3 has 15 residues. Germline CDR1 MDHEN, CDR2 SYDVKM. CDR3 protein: CASRITTGTSYEQYF. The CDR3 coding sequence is TGTGCCAGCAGGATAACTACAGGGACCAGCTACGAGCAGTACTTC.

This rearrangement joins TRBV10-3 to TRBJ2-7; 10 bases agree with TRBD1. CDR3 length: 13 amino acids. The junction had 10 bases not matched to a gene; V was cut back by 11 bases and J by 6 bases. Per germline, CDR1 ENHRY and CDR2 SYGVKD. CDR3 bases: TGTGCCCCACCAGGGACAGGGGTTTGCGAGCAGTACTTC. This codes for CAPPGTGVCEQYF.

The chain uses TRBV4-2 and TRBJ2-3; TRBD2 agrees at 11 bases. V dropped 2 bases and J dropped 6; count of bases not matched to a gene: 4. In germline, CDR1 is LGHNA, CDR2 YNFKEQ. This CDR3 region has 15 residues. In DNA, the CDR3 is TGTGCCAGCAGCCAACTAGCGGGGGGCGGGGATACGCAGTATTTT. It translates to CASSQLAGGGDTQYF.

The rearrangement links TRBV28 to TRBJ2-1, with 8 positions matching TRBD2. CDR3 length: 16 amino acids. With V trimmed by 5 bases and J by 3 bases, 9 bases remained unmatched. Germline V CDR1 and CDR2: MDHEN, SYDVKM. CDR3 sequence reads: CASSPLTSGFYNEQFF. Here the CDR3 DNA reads TGTGCCAGCAGTCCACTTACTAGCGGTTTCTACAATGAGCAGTTCTTC.

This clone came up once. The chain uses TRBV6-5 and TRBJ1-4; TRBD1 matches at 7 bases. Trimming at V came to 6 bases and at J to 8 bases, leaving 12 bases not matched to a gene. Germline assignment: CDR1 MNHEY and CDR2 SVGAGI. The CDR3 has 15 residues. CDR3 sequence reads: CASSPLRTGWEKLFF. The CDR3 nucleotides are TGTGCCAGCAGCCCGCTGAGGACAGGTTGGGAAAAACTGTTTTTT.

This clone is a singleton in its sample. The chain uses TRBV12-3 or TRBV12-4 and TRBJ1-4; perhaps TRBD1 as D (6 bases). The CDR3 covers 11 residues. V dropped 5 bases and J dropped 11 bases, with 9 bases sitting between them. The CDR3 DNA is TGTGCCAGCAGTACTACAGGGAAACTGTTTTTT. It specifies CASSTTGKLFF.

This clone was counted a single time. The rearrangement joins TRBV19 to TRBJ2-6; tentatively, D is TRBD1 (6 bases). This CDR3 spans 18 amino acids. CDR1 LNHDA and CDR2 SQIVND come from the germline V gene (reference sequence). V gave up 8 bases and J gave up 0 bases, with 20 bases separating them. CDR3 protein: CASHNRQGFDSGANVLTF. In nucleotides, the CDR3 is TGTGCCAGTCACAATCGGCAGGGGTTTGACTCTGGGGCCAACGTCCTGACTTTC.

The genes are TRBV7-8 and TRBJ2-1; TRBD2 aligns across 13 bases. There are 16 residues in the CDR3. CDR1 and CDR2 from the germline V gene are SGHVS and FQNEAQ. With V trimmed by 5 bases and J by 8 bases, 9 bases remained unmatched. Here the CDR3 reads CASSQRGTSGVDEQFF. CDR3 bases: TGTGCCAGCAGCCAACGCGGGACTAGCGGGGTCGATGAGCAGTTCTTC.